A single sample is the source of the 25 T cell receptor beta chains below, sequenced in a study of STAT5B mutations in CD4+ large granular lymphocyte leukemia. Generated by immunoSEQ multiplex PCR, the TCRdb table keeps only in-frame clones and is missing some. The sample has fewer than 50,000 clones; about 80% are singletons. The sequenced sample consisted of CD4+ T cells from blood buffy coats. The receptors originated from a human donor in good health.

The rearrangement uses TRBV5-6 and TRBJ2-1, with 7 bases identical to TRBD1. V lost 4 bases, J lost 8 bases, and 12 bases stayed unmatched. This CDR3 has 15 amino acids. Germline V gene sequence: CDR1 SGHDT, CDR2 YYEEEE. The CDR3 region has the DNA TGTGCCAGCAGCCTACAACAGGGGTTCGGGCATGAGCAGTTCTTC. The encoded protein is CASSLQQGFGHEQFF.

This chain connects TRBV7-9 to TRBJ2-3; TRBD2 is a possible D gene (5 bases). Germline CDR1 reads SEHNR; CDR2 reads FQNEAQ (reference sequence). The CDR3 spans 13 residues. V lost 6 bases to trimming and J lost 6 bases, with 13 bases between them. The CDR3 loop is CASRLDLTDTQYF. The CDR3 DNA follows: TGTGCCAGCAGACTGGACTTGACGGATACGCAGTATTTT.

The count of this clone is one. CDR3 nucleotides: TGTGCCTGGGGACGGACTAGCGGGAGGGGGGATGAGCAGTTCTTC. Protein sequence: CAWGRTSGRGDEQFF. The chain employs TRBV30 and TRBJ2-1; 15 nucleotides match TRBD2. The CDR3 extends over 15 amino acids. The V gene end was trimmed by 5 bases and the J gene end by 8 bases; junction bases not matched to a gene: 7. In germline, CDR1 is GTSNPN, CDR2 SVGIG (reference sequence).

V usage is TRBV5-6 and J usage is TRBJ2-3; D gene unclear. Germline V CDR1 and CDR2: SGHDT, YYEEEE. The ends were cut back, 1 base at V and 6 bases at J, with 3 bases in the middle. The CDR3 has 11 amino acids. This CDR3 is CASSLYDTQYF. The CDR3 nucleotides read TGTGCCAGCAGCTTGTACGATACGCAGTATTTT. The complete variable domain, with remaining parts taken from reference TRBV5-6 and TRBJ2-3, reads DAGVTQSPTHLIKTRGQQVTLRCSPKSGHDTVSWYQQALGQGPQFIFQYYEEEERQRGNFPDRFSGHQFPNYSSELNVNALLLGDSALYLCASSLYDTQYFGPGTRLTVL.

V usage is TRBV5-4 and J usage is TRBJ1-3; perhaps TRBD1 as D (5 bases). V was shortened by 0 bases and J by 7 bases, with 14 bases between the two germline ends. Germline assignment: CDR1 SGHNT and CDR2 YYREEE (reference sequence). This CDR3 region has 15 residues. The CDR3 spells CASSLELGGANTIYF. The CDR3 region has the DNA TGTGCCAGCAGCTTGGAACTGGGGGGTGCGAACACCATATATTTT.

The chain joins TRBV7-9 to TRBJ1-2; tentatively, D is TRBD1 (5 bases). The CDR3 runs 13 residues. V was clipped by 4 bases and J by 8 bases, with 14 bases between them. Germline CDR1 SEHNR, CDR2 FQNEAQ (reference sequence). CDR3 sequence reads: CASSSTATRGYTF. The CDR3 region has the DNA TGTGCCAGCAGCTCGACAGCCACTCGGGGCTACACCTTC.

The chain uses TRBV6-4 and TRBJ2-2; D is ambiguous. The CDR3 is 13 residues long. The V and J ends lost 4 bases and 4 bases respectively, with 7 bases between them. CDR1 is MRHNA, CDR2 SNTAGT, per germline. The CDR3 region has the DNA TGTGCCAGCAGTGGCTCCTTCACCGGGGAGCTGTTTTTT. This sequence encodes CASSGSFTGELFF.

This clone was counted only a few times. CDR3 residues: CASGLGRTVSYEQYF. DNA of the CDR3: TGTGCTAGTGGTTTGGGAAGGACGGTCTCCTACGAGCAGTACTTC. This chain connects TRBV12-5 to TRBJ2-7; the D is unclear. The CDR3 runs to 15 residues. Germline V CDR1 and CDR2: LGHNT, FRNRAP. Trimming removed 1 base from V and 0 bases from J, with 10 bases in between.

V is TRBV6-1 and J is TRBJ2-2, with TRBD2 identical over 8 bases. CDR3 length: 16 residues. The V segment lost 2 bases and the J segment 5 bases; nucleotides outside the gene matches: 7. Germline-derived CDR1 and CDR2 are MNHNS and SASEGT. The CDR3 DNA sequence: TGTGCCAGCAGTGAACGGGCGGGAGGTGGGACCGGGGAGCTGTTTTTT. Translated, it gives CASSERAGGGTGELFF.

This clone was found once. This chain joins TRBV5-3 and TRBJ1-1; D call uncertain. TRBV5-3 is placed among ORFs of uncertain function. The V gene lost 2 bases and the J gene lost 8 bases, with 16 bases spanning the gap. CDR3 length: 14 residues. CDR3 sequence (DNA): TGTGCCAGAAGCTTCTTACCCAGAGCCAGCGAAGCTTTCTTT. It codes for CARSFLPRASEAFF.

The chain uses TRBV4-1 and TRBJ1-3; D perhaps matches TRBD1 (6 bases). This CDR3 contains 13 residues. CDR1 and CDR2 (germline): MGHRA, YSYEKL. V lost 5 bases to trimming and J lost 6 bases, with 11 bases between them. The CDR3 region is CASSSTGPNTIYF. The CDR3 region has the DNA TGCGCCAGCAGCTCGACAGGACCAAACACCATATATTTT.

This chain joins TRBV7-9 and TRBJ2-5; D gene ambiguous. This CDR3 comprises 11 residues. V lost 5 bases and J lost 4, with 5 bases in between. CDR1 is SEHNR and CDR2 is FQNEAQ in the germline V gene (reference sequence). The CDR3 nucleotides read TGTGCCAGCAGCGCAGTAGAGACCCAGTACTTC. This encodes CASSAVETQYF.

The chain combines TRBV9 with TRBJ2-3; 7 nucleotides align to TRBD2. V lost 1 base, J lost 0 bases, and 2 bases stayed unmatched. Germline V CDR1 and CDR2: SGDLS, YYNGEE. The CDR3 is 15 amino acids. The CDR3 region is CASSVLAASTDTQYF. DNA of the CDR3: TGTGCCAGCAGCGTACTAGCGGCTAGCACAGATACGCAGTATTTT.

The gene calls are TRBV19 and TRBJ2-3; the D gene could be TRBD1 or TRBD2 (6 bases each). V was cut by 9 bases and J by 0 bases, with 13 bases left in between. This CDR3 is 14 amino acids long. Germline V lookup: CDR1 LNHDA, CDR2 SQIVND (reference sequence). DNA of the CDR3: TGTGCCAGCGGAAGAGGGGGGAGCACAGATACGCAGTATTTT. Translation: CASGRGGSTDTQYF.

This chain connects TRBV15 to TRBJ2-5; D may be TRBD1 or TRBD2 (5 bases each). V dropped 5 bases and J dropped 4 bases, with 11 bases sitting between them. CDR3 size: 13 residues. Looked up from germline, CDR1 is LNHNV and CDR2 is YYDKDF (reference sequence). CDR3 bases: TGTGCCACCAGCGGGGGAGTTAGAGAGACCCAGTACTTC. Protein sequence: CATSGGVRETQYF.

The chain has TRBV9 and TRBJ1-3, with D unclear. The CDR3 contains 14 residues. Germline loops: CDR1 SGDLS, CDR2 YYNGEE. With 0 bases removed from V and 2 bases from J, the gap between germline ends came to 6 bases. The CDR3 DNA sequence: TGTGCCAGCAGCGTAGGAGCAACTGGAAACACCATATATTTT. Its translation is CASSVGATGNTIYF.

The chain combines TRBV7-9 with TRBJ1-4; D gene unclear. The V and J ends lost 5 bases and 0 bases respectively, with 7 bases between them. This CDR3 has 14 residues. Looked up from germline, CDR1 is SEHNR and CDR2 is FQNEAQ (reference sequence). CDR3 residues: CASSTQSTNEKLFF. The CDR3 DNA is TGTGCCAGCAGCACGCAATCAACTAATGAAAAACTGTTTTTT.

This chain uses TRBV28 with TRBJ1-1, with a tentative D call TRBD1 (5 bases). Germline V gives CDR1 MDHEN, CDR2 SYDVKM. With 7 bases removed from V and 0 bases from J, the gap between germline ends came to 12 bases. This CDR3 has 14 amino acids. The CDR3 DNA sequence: TGTGCCAGCATAGGGGCAGACCTGAACACTGAAGCTTTCTTT. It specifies CASIGADLNTEAFF.

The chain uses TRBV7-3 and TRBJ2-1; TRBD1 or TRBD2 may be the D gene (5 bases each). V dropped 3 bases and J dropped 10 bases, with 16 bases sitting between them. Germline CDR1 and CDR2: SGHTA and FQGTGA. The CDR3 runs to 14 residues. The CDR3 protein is CASSLAGRHSEQFF. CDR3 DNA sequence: TGTGCCAGCAGCTTGGCAGGGAGACACAGCGAGCAGTTCTTC.

The CDR3 DNA reads TGTGCCAGCAGTTTACGGCGACAGGGAGGGGGCTACACCTTC. Its translation is CASSLRRQGGGYTF. V usage is TRBV28 and J usage is TRBJ1-2, with TRBD1 matching 7 bases. Germline V gene lookup returns CDR1 MDHEN and CDR2 SYDVKM. The CDR3 runs 14 residues. V gave up 2 bases and J gave up 8 bases; unmatched junction bases: 8.

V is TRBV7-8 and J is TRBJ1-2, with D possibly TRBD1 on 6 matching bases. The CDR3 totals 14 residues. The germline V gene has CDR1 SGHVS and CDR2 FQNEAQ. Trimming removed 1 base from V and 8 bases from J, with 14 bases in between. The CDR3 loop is CASSLGSRGVGYTF. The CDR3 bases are TGTGCCAGCAGCTTAGGTAGCAGGGGAGTGGGCTACACCTTC. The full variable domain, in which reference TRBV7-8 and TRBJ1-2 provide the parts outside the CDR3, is GAGVSQSPRYKVAKRGQDVALRCDPISGHVSLFWYQQALGQGPEFLTYFQNEAQLDKSGLPSDRFFAERPEGSVSTLKIQRTQQEDSAVYLCASSLGSRGVGYTFGSGTRLTVV.

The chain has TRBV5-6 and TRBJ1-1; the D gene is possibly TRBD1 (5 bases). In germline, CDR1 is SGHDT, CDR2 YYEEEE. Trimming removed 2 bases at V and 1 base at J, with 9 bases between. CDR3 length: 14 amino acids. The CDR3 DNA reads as TGTGCCAGCAGCTTCGGGACGGAGAACACTGAAGCTTTCTTT. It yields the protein CASSFGTENTEAFF.

DNA for the CDR3: TGTGCCAGCAGAAGCCTAGATAACACCGGGGAGCTGTTTTTT. It translates to CASRSLDNTGELFF. The chain couples TRBV7-3 to TRBJ2-2; D gene uncertain. The length of the CDR3 is 14 residues. Germline CDR1 reads SGHTA; CDR2 reads FQGTGA. V was trimmed by 6 bases and J by 2 bases, leaving 10 bases between them.

CDR3 nucleotide sequence: TGTGCCAGCAGCTTAGGGGGGGGGAAGAACACTGAAGCTTTCTTT. This codes for CASSLGGGKNTEAFF. This chain connects TRBV7-3 to TRBJ1-1, with a tentative D call TRBD1 (5 bases). Trimming cost V 2 bases and J 1 base, with 11 bases left between them. This CDR3 region has 15 residues. Germline CDR1 and CDR2: SGHTA and FQGTGA.

CDR3 protein: CASSPRDYTDTQYF. The CDR3 DNA reads TGTGCCAGCAGCCCCCGGGACTACACTGATACGCAGTATTTT. The genes are TRBV5-4 and TRBJ2-3; TRBD2 aligns across 7 bases. The germline V gene encodes CDR1 SGHNT and CDR2 YYREEE (reference sequence). Losses at the gene ends were 4 bases for V and 6 bases for J; bases not matched to a gene: 8. This CDR3 region has 14 residues.